This TCR beta chain was documented in a study of T cell responses to AZD1222 COVID-19 vaccine. Study overall: Pooled samples include second doses given at about 4 or 12 weeks.

The CDR3 totals 14 residues. The germline V and J ends were trimmed by 5 bases and 10 bases, with 15 bases remaining between them. Germline CDR1 and CDR2: SGHVS and FNYEAQ. Study-level results: Across spike, vaccine-associated CD4 TCRs were found, dominant at 160-218 and 743-854. White British donors predominated, females outnumbered males, and clonal diversity was possibly underestimated.

This clone was counted a few times. No antigen is known for it. Assay used: immunoSEQ multiplex PCR; TCRdb lists only in-frame clones, some missing. The top ten hold about 6% of the sample, which has 150,000 to 200,000 clones, about 87% seen once. The sample here was peripheral blood, taken on day 0 of AZD1222 vaccination. This clonotype originated in an adult in good health. This rearrangement joins TRBV7-6 to TRBJ1-6; D remains unclear. CDR3 DNA sequence: TGTGCCAGCAGCCCTACGGCGGGGAGATCACCCCTCCACTTT. Translating it yields CASSPTAGRSPLHF.